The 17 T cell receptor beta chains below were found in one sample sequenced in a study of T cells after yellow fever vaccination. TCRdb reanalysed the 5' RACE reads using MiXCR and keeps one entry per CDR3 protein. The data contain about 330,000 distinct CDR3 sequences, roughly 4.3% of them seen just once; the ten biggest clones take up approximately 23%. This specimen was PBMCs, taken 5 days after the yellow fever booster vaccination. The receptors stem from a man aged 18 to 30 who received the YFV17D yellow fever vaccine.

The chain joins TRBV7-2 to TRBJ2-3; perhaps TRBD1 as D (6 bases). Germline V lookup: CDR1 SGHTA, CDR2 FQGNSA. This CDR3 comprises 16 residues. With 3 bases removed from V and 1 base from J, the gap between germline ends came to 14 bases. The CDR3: CASSFLPGDGTDTQYF. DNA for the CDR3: TGTGCCAGCAGCTTTCTTCCAGGGGACGGCACAGATACGCAGTATTTT.

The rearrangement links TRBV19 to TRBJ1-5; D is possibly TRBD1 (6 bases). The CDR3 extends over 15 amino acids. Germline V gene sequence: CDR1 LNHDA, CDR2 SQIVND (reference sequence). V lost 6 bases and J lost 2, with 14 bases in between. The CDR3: CASSPGTFGNQPQHF. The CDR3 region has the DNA TGTGCCAGTAGCCCCGGGACATTCGGCAATCAGCCCCAGCATTTT.

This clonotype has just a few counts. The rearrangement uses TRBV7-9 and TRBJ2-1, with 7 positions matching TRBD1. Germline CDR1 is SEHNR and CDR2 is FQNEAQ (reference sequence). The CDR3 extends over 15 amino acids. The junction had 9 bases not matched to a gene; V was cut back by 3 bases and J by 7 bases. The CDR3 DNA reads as TGTGCCAGCAGCTTCCGGGACAGTGGGTTTAATGAGCAGTTCTTC. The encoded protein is CASSFRDSGFNEQFF.

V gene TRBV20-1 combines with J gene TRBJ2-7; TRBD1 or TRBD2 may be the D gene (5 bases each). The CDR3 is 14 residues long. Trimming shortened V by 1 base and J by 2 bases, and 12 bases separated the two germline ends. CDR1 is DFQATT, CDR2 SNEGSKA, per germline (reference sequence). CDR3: CSARGGGRPYEQYV. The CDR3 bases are TGCAGTGCTAGAGGGGGCGGGCGCCCCTACGAGCAGTACGTC.

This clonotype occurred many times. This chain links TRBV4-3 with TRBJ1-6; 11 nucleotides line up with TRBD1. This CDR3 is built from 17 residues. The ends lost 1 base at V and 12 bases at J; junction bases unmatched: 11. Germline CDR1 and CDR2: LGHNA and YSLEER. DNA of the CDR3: TGCGCCAGCAGCCAAGCCCCGGGACAGGGGGTTATGGGACCCCTCCACTTT. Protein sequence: CASSQAPGQGVMGPLHF.

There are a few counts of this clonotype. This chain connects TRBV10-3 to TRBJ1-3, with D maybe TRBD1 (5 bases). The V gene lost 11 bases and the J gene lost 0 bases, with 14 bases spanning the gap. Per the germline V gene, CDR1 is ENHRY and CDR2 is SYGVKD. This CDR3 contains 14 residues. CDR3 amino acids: CASQATNSGNTIYF. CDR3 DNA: TGTGCCTCACAGGCCACAAACTCTGGAAACACCATATATTTT.

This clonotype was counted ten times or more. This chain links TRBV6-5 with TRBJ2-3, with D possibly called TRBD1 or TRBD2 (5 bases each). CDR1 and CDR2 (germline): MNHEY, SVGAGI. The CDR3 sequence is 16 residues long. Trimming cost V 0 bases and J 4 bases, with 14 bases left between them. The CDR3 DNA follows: TGTGCCAGCAGTTACTCGGGGGTAGATCAGGCAGATACGCAGTATTTT. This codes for CASSYSGVDQADTQYF.

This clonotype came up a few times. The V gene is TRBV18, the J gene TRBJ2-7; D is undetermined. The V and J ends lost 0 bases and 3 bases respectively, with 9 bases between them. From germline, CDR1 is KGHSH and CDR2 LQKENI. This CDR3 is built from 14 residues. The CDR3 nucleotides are TGTGCCAGCTCACCACCGGTCGGAAGCTACGAGCAGTACTTC. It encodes CASSPPVGSYEQYF.

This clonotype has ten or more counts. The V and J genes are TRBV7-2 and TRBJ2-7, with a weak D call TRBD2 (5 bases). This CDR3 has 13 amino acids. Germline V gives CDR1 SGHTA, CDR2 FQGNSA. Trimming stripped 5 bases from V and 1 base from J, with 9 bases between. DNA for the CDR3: TGTGCCAGCAGCGAGGACTCATCCTACGAGCAGTACTTC. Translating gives CASSEDSSYEQYF.

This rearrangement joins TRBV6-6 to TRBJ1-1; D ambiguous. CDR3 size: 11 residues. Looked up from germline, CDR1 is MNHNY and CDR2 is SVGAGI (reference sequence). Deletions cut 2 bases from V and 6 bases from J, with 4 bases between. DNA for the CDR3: TGTGCCAGCAGTTACCGACCTGAAGCTTTCTTT. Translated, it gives CASSYRPEAFF.

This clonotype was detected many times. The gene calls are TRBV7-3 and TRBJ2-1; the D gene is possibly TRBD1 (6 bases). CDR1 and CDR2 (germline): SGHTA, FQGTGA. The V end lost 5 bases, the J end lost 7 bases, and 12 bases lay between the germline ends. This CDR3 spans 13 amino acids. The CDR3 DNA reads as TGTGCCAGCAGCACATACAGGGCGAATGAGCAGTTCTTC. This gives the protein CASSTYRANEQFF.

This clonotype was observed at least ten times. The CDR3 bases are TGTGCCATCAGACCGGGACTAGCGAACACCGGGGAGCTGTTTTTT. Translated, it gives CAIRPGLANTGELFF. The chain carries TRBV10-3 and TRBJ2-2; 8 bases line up with TRBD2. This CDR3 region has 15 residues. The V gene end was trimmed by 6 bases and the J gene end by 0 bases; junction bases not matched to a gene: 3. Germline CDR1 reads ENHRY; CDR2 reads SYGVKD.

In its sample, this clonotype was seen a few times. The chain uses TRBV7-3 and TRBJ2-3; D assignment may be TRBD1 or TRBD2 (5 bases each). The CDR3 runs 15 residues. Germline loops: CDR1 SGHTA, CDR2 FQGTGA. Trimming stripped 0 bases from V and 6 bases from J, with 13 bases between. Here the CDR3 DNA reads TGTGCCAGCAGCTTAACGCCACTAGGGGTGGATACGCAGTATTTT. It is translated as CASSLTPLGVDTQYF. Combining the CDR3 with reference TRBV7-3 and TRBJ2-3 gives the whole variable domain GAGVSQTPSNKVTEKGKYVELRCDPISGHTALYWYRQSLGQGPEFLIYFQGTGAADDSGLPNDRFFAVRPEGSVSTLKIQRTERGDSAVYLCASSLTPLGVDTQYFGPGTRLTVL.

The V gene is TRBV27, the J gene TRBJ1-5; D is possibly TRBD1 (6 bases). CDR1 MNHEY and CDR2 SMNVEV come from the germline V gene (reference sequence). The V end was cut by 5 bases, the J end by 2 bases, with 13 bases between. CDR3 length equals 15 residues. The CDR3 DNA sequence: TGTGCCAGCAGTATAAGCCAGGGGCGCAATCAGCCCCAGCATTTT. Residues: CASSISQGRNQPQHF.

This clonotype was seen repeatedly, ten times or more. The CDR3 sequence: CASSHMRDTEAFF. For the CDR3, the DNA is TGTGCCAGCAGCCATATGAGGGACACTGAAGCTTTCTTT. The J gene is TRBJ1-1, the V gene TRBV7-3; no definite D call. In germline, CDR1 is SGHTA, CDR2 FQGTGA. This CDR3 spans 13 amino acids. The germline V and J ends were trimmed by 5 bases and 3 bases, with 10 bases remaining between them.

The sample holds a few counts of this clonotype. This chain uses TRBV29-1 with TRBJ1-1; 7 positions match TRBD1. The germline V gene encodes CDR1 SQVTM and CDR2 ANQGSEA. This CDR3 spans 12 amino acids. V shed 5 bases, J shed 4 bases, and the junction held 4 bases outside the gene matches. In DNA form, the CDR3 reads TGCAGCGTTCGACAGGGACCCACTGAAGCTTTCTTT. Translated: CSVRQGPTEAFF.

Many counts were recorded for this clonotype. DNA of the CDR3: TGCAGCGTTGCCAGAAACCCTATGAATGAGCAGTTCTTC. Protein product: CSVARNPMNEQFF. This chain connects TRBV29-1 to TRBJ2-1, with D hard to call. There are 13 residues in the CDR3. The germline CDR1 and CDR2 sequences are SQVTM and ANQGSEA. Trimming stripped 4 bases from V and 7 bases from J, with 14 bases between.